This TCR beta chain was documented in a study of shared clonotypes between healthy human individuals. The study, taken as a whole, reports: Of the naive CD4 clonotypes, approximately 5% were shared across several donors.

In the authors' workflow: Filtering of immunoSEQ junctional sequences could not match full-length read filtering. Assay: immunoSEQ multiplex PCR; the TCRdb copy retains only in-frame clones and omits some. V, J and clone size reflect that table, while D and trimming were determined from the DNA. The sample holds around 600,000 clones, almost 97% seen once. As concerns this clone: Its antigen is as yet unknown.

The receptor's source is a woman in her thirties in good health. The material sequenced was naive CD4+ T cells sorted from blood. Sample subset: CD45RA+ positively selected.

The CDR3 DNA follows: TGTGCCAGCAGCGTAAGCTACGAGACAGGGGGTTCGAAAGAAAAACTGTTTTTT. Translated: CASSVSYETGGSKEKLFF. The rearrangement uses TRBV27 and TRBJ1-4; 9 bases match TRBD1. V gave up 6 bases and J gave up 8 bases; unmatched junction bases: 19. The CDR3 covers 18 residues. Per the germline V gene, CDR1 is MNHEY and CDR2 is SMNVEV (reference sequence).